The clone carrying this T cell receptor beta chain came up many times. Antigen: not known. The source of the sample is a study of early T cells in non-severe SARS-CoV-2 infection. Study information: The chains were unpaired, and the sequenced material was bulk RNA from unsorted whole blood. Study observations and caveats: Matching results from VDJdb favored anti-spike CD8 responses, leaving private and CD4 specificities undetected.

The V segment lost 4 bases and the J segment 4 bases; nucleotides outside the gene matches: 2. This CDR3 has 13 amino acids. Per germline, CDR1 SGHNT and CDR2 YYREEE (reference sequence). Individual cDNA molecules received unique molecular identifiers. TCRdb independently ran MiXCR on the 5' RACE reads; one entry per CDR3 protein. Among about 40,000 distinct CDR3 sequences, over 4% were seen once, and the ten largest hold 4.8%. The sequencing input was whole blood. This receptor was identified in an adult who was a healthcare worker with PCR-confirmed SARS-CoV-2 infection or an uninfected control (not recorded which). The V gene is TRBV5-4, the J gene TRBJ2-1; 7 nucleotides align to TRBD1. The CDR3 protein is CASSPGQYNEQFF. In DNA form, the CDR3 reads TGTGCCAGCAGCCCGGGACAGTACAATGAGCAGTTCTTC.